This T cell receptor beta chain was retrieved from a study of CD8+CD57+ T cells in acquired aplastic anemia. The CDR3 runs to 16 residues. Germline trimming cut 8 bases from V and 3 bases from J; bases unmatched to any gene: 10. The V gene's germline CDR1 is ENHRY and CDR2 SYGVKD. It was patients with CD8+CD57+ cell expansion by flow cytometry who were chosen for sequencing. Genomic DNA templated the TCR beta VDJ and CDR3 profiling. Each CDR3 protein gets one entry after TCRdb re-called the reads with MiXCR. The data contain a few hundred thousand distinct CDR3 sequences, roughly 82% of them singletons. This clonotype was found a few times.

The sequenced sample consisted of sorted CD4+, CD8+, or CD8+CD57+ T cells (not recorded which) from PBMCs. This clonotype originated in a human donor with aplastic anemia. The chain uses TRBV10-3 and TRBJ2-5; 12 bases match TRBD2. DNA of the CDR3: TGTGCCATCCGGGGCGGACTAGCGGGGTTTGAAGAGACCCAGTACTTC. Protein: CAIRGGLAGFEETQYF.